What follows describes a single T cell receptor beta chain. Its specificity is not known. The source of the sample is a study of cytomegalovirus exposure and HLA in healthy donors. Study-wide points: The only immune exposure information that was available was CMV serostatus. Sequencing likely generated an artifact that appeared as a cluster of highly shared sequence variants.

The PCR used 60 Vbeta and 13 Jbeta primers. Assay: immunoSEQ multiplex PCR; the TCRdb copy retains only in-frame clones and omits some. The sample table includes tens of thousands of clones. The receptor's source is a man aged 25-45 years in good health and CMV-seronegative. The material sequenced was PBMCs.

This CDR3 is CASSQVEGTPNRNEQFF. DNA for the CDR3: TGTGCCAGCAGCCAAGTTGAAGGGACACCTAATCGTAATGAGCAGTTCTTC. The chain carries TRBV4-2 and TRBJ2-1, with a weak D call TRBD1 (6 bases). The CDR3 extends over 17 amino acids. Germline values: CDR1 LGHNA, CDR2 YNFKEQ. Trimming took 1 base from V and 7 from J, leaving 20 bases between them.